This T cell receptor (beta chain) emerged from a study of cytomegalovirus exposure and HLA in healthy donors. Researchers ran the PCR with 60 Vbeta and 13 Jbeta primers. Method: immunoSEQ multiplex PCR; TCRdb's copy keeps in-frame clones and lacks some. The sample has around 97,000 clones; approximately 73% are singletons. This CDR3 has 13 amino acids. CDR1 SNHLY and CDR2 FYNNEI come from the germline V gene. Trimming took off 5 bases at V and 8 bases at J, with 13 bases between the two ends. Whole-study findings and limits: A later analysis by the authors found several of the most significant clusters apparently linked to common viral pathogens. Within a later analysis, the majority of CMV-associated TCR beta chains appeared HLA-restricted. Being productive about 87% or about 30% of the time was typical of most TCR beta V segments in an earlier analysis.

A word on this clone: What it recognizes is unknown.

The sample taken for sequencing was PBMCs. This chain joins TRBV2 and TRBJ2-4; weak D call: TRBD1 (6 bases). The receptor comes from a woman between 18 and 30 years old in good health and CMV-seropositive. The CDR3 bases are TGTGCCAGCAGTAAACGACAGGACCACATTCAGTACTTC. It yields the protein CASSKRQDHIQYF.